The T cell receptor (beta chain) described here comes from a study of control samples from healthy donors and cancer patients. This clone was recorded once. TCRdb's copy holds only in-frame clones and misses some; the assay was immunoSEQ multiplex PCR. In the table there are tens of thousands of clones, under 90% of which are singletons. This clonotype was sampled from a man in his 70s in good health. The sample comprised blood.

DNA of the CDR3: TGTGCCAGCAGTGAAGCATGGGGGAAGTTCTTC. Protein product: CASSEAWGKFF. The chain combines TRBV6-1 with TRBJ2-1; D could derive from TRBD1 or TRBD2 (5 bases each). CDR3 size: 11 residues. Trimming shortened V by 0 bases and J by 14 bases, and 8 bases separated the two germline ends. In germline, CDR1 is MNHNS, CDR2 SASEGT.